The T cell receptor beta chain described here comes from a study of blood T cell repertoires in COVID-19. CDR1 is LGHNA and CDR2 is YNFKEQ in the germline V gene. V was clipped by 1 base and J by 3 bases, with 10 bases between them. There are 14 residues in the CDR3. As originally analysed: How many nucleated cells were present was estimated from reference gene primer amplification. Some clones are missing from TCRdb's copy, which holds only in-frame ones; the method was immunoSEQ multiplex PCR. The V and J calls and clone size are taken from that table; D and trimming were inferred from the DNA. The sample contains more than 200,000 clones, approximately 88% of which appear only once.

The clonotype comes from a woman in her twenties or thirties who had been exposed to COVID-19. V gene TRBV4-2 combines with J gene TRBJ2-7; D remains unclear. Sequencing was carried out using PBMCs or T cells enriched from blood (not recorded which). Written as DNA, the CDR3 is TGTGCCAGCAGCCAAGTGAGTAGCCGCTACGAGCAGTACTTC. It is translated as CASSQVSSRYEQYF.